The TCR beta chain described here comes from a study of blood T cell repertoires in COVID-19. The overall study: Italy, Spain and the United States were the sources of the convalescent and acute COVID-19 samples. PBMCs, B-cell-depleted T cells, or T cells were the source of the cDNA or gDNA that made up the material.

The CDR3 length is 14 residues. CDR1 and CDR2 (germline): LNHDA, SQIVND (reference sequence). V lost 5 bases, J lost 8 bases, and 7 bases stayed unmatched. Original data processing: Reference gene primer amplification in the assay estimated nucleated cell counts. This table comes from immunoSEQ multiplex PCR, and its TCRdb copy is limited to in-frame clones, with some not included. The V and J calls and clone size are taken from that table; D and trimming were inferred from the DNA. The sample comprises about 65,000 clones, around 90% of which are singletons, and roughly 1.2% rests with the top ten. The sequenced sample was peripheral blood. The rearrangement uses TRBV19 and TRBJ1-4; 8 bases map to TRBD1. The origin of this receptor is a man aged 60-69 years with acute or convalescent COVID-19. The CDR3 loop reads CASSAQGAAEKLFF. CDR3 bases: TGTGCCAGTAGTGCCCAGGGGGCCGCGGAAAAACTGTTTTTT.